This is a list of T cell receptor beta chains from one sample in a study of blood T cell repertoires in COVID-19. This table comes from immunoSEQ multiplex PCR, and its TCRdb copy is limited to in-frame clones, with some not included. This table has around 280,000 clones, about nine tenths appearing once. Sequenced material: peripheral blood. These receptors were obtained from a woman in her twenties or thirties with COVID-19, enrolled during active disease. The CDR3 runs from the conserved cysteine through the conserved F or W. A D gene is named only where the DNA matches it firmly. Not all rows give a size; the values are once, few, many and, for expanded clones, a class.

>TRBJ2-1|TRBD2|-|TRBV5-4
TGTGCCAGCAGCGCCCCTAGCGGGGCCTACAATGAGCAGTTCTTC
CASSAPSGAYNEQFF
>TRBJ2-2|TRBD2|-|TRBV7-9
TGTGCCAGCAGCCGGGCGGCTAGCGGGACCCCGAACACCGGGGAGCTGTTTTTT
CASSRAASGTPNTGELFF
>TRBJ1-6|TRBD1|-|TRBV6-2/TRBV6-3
TGTGCCAGCAGTTACTCAGGGGGCCATTCACCCCTCCACTTT
CASSYSGGHSPLHF
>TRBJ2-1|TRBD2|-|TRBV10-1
TGCGCCAGCAGTGGACCACATACTAGCGGCCCCTACAATGAGCAGTTCTTC
CASSGPHTSGPYNEQFF
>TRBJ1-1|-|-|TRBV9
TGTGCCAGCAGCGCCCCTCACAGGGCCACTGAAGCTTTCTTT
CASSAPHRATEAFF
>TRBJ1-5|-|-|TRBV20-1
TGCAGTGCTAGTAGCGGGGGAGGCAATCAGCCCCAGCATTTT
CSASSGGGNQPQHF
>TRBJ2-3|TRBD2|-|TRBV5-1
TGCGCCAGCAGCGCGGGGGCAGATACGCAGTATTTT
CASSAGADTQYF
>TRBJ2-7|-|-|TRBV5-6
TGTGCCAGCAGCTTTTCCCGTTCTGGGCAATCATACTTC
CASSFSRSGQSYF
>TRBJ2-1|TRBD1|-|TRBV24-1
TGTGCCACCAGTGATTTACCCGGACAGGGCTACAATGAGCAGTTCTTC
CATSDLPGQGYNEQFF
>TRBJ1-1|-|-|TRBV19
TGTGCCAGTAGTGCCGGTTACACTGAAGCTTTCTTT
CASSAGYTEAFF
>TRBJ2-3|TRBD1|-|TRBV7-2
TGTGCCAGCAGCCCCGGGACAGGGTCGGATACGCAGTATTTT
CASSPGTGSDTQYF
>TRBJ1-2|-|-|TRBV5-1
TGCGCCAGCAGGGCTAGTGTCTCTAACTATGGCTACACCTTC
CASRASVSNYGYTF
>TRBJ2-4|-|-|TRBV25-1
TGTGCCAGCAGTGAATCTAGCACAGAGGACATTCAGTACTTC
CASSESSTEDIQYF
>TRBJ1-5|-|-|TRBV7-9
TGTGCCAGCAGCTTATTAGACACCCGCGGGAGTCAGCCCCAGCATTTT
CASSLLDTRGSQPQHF
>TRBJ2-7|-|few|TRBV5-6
TGTGCCAGCAGCCCCTTCCCTGTCCCCTACGAGCAGTACTTC
CASSPFPVPYEQYF
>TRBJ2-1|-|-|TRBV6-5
TGTGCCAGCAGGAAGGGCAGGGGCTACAATGAGCAGTTCTTC
CASRKGRGYNEQFF
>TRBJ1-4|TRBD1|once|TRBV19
TGTGCCAGTAGTCCCTCGGGACAGGGCGGAGAAAAACTGTTTTTT
CASSPSGQGGEKLFF
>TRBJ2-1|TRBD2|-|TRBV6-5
TGTGCCAGCAGGCGCACTAGCGGGACTTACAATGAGCAGTTCTTC
CASRRTSGTYNEQFF
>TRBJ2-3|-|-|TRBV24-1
TGTGCCACCAGTGATCCACAGGGTCCCGATACGCAGTATTTT
CATSDPQGPDTQYF